Described below is a single T cell receptor (beta chain) sequence and its context. CDR3 length equals 13 residues. With V trimmed by 5 bases and J by 7 bases, 10 bases remained unmatched. Germline CDR1 and CDR2: SQVTM and ANQGSEA. TCRdb redid the calling of the 5' RACE reads with MiXCR, one entry per CDR3 protein. The sample has tens of thousands of distinct CDR3 sequences, 7.5% to 9.5% seen once. This specimen comes from a study of early T cells in non-severe SARS-CoV-2 infection. The genes are TRBV29-1 and TRBJ2-7; 8 bases are shared with TRBD1. The sequence came from an adult who was a healthcare worker with PCR-confirmed SARS-CoV-2 infection or an uninfected control (not recorded which). Source: whole blood, taken at baseline. The CDR3 nucleotides read TGCAGCGTTTGGGGGCAGGGGGCAAGGGAGCAGTACTTC. This sequence encodes CSVWGQGAREQYF.